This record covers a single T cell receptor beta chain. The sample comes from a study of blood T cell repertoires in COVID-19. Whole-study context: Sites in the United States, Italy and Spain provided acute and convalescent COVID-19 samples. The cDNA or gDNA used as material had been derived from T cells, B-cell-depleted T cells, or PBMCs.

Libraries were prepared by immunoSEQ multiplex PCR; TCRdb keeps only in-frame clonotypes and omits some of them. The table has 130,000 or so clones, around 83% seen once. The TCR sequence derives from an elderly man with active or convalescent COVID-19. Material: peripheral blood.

The CDR3 reads CASSPNNYGYTF. The CDR3 DNA follows: TGTGCCAGCAGCCCTAATAACTATGGCTACACCTTC. The chain employs TRBV7-9 and TRBJ1-2; D not resolved. Germline V gene lookup returns CDR1 SEHNR and CDR2 FQNEAQ (reference sequence). Trimming took 5 bases from V and 1 from J, leaving 5 bases between them. This CDR3 comprises 12 residues.